This T cell receptor beta chain was found in a study of Graves' ophthalmopathy and Graves' hyperthyroidism. RNA served as the template for amplifying TCR beta CDR3 regions. HTBI primers primed a first-round RT-PCR, and a second-round multiplex PCR followed. MiXCR was run by TCRdb on the multiplex PCR reads, yielding one entry per CDR3 protein. The sample includes hundreds of thousands of distinct CDR3 sequences, around a fifth of them seen just once. This CDR3 comprises 16 residues. From germline, CDR1 is KGHDR and CDR2 SFDVKD. J was trimmed by 3 bases and V by 3 bases; bases with no gene match: 10. The source material was peripheral blood. The V call is TRBV24-1, the J call TRBJ2-7; 7 bases map to TRBD1. This sequence originates from a woman under 30 with stable Graves' hyperthyroidism. DNA for the CDR3: TGTGCCACCAGTGATCCAACGCGGACAGGACACTACGAGCAGTACTTC. Residues: CATSDPTRTGHYEQYF.